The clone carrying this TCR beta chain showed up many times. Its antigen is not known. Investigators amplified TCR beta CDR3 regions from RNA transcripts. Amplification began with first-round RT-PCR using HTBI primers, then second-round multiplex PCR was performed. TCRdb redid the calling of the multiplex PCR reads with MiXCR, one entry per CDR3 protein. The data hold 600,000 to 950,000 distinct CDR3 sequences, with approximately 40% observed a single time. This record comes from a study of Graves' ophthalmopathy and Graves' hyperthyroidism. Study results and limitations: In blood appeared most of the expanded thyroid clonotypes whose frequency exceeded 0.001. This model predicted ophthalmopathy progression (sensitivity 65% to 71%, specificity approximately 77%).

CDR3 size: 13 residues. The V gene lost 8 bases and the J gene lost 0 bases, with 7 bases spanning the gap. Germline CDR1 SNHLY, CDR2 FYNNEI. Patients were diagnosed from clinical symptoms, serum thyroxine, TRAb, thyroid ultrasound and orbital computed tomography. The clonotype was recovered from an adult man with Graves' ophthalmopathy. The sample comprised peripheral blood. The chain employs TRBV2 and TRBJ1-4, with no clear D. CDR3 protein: CASFRSTNEKLFF. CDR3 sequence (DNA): TGTGCCAGCTTCAGGTCAACTAATGAAAAACTGTTTTTT.